This T cell receptor (beta chain) was observed in a study of naive and memory T cell subsets. Two oligonucleotides, mixed equimolar, formed the beta constant-region primer covering TRBC1 and TRBC2. Ligation attached a single-stranded oligonucleotide with a 12-nucleotide UMI and the SP2 primer to the cDNA 3' end. MiXCR, run by TCRdb on the UMI-ligation and nested PCR reads, gives a single entry per CDR3 protein. Here the sample spans tens of thousands of distinct CDR3 sequences, about 14% being singletons. The CDR3 is made up of 14 amino acids. Germline V gene lookup returns CDR1 MGHRA and CDR2 YSYEKL. Losses at the gene ends were 3 bases for V and 4 bases for J; bases not matched to a gene: 5.

The V and J genes are TRBV4-1 and TRBJ1-2; 7 nucleotides agree with TRBD1. Sequencing was carried out using effector memory CD4+ T cells from blood. As for subset: effector memory, CD45RA- CD27-. The receptor was derived from a human donor in good health. The CDR3 DNA reads as TGCGCCAGCAGCCATGAGGGACAGCGCTATGGCTACACCTTC. Amino acid sequence: CASSHEGQRYGYTF.